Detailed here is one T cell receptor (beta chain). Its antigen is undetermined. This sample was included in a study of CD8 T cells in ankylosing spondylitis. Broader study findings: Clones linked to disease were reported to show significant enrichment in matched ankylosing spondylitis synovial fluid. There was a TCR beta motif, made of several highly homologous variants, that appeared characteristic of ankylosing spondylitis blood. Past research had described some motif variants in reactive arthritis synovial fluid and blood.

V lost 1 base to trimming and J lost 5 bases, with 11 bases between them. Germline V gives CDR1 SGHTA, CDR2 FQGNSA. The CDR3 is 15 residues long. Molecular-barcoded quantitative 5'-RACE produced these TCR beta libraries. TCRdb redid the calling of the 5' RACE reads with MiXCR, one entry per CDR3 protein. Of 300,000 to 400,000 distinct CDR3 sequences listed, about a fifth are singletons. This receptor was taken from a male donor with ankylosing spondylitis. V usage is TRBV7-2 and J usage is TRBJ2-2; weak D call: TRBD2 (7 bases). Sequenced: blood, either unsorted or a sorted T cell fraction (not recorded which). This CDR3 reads CASSLEGGGTGELFF. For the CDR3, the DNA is TGTGCCAGCAGCTTAGAGGGGGGAGGGACCGGGGAGCTGTTTTTT.